This TCR beta chain is from a study of shared clonotypes between healthy human individuals. This CDR3 region has 14 residues. J gave up 9 bases and V 2 bases, and 6 bases lay outside the gene matches. Germline CDR1 reads MNHEY; CDR2 reads SVGAGI. Naive CD8 populations comprised CD45RO-negative cells positively selected for CCR7, excluding terminally differentiated effector memory CD45RA+ cells. Several immunoSEQ plates received, in even portions, the genomic DNA of each subset. Clones were sequenced by immunoSEQ multiplex PCR, and TCRdb holds only the in-frame ones, with some missing. Found here are millions of clones, about 95% of them singletons; the top ten hold more than 0.95%.

The TCR sequence derives from a man aged 18 to 30 in good health. The chain is built from TRBV6-5 and TRBJ2-1; 8 nucleotides match TRBD2. Sequenced: naive CD8+ T cells sorted from blood. This chain's CDR3 is CASSYGGLAGEQFF. CDR3 DNA: TGTGCCAGCAGTTACGGTGGGCTAGCGGGTGAGCAGTTCTTC.